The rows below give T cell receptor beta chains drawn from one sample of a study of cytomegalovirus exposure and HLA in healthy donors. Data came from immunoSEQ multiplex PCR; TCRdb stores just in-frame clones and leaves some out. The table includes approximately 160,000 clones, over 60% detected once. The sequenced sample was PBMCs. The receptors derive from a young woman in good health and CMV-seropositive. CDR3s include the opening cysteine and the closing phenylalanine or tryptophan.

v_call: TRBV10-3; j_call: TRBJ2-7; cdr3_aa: CAISGGGRVYEQYF
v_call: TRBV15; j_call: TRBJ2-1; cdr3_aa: CATSTSGLAGTYNEQFF
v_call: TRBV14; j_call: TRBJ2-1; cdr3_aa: CASSRSLAGGGYNEQFF
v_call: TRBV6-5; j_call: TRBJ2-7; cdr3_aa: CASSAGRTAGYEQYF
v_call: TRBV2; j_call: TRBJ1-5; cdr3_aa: CASKRDRTSNQPQHF
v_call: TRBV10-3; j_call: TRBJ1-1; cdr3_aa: CAISGQGAPSTEAFF
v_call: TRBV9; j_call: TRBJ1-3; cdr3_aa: CASSSDGSSGNTIYF
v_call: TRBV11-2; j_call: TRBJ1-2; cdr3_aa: CASSLGQGVYGYTF
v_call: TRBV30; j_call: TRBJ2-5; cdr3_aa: CAWRGTEETQYF
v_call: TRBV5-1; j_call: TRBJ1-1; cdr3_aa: CASRVSGILNTEAFF
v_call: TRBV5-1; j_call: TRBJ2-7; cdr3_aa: CASQSGLNEQYF
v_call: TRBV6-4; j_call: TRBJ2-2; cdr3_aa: CASSRQGNTGELFF
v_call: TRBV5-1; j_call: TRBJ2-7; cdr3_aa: CASSLEGQNLYEQYF
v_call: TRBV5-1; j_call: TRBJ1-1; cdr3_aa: CASSLGPGETEAFF
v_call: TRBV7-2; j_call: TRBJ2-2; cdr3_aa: CASSLRLAGNTGELFF
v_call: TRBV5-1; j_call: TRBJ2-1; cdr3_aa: CASSLGVLADNEQFF
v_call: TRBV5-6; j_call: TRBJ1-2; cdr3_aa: CASSSTRHGYTF
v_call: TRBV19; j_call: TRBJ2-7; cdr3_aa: CASAYSFSYEQYF
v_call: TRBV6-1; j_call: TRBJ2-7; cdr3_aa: CASSTQTGYYEQYF
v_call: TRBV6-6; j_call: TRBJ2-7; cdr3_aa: CASSYGSGQGYLEQYF
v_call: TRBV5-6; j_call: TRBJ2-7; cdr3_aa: CASSFGTVSSYEQYF
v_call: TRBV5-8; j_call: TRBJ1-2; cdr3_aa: CASSLGDRINYGYTF
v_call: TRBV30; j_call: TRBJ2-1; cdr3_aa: CAWSVFSLAVRSYNEQFF
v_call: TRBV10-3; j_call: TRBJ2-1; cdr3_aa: CAITRGDNEQFF
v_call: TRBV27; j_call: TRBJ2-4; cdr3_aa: CASSPVYLGAELAKNIQYF
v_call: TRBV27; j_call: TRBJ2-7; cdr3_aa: CASSPGLGGAYEQYF
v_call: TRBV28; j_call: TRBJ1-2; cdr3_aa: CASSPLLGQGRALNYGYTF
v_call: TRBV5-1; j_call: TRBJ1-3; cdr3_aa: CASSESSSGNTIYF
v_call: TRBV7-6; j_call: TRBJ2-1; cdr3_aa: CASSQLQGGGSDEQFF
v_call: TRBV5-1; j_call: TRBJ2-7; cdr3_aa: CASSLSSQEQYF
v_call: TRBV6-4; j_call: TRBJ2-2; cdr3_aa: CASSRSGSLSGELFF
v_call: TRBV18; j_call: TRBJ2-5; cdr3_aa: CASSPSREQTQYF
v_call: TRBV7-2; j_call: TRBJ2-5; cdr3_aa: CASSPQRAETQYF
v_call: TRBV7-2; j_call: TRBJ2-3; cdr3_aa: CASRVGDKGDTQYF
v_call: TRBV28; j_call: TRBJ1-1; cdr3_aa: CAGAGGRTLNTEAFF
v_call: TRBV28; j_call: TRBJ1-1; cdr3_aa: CASSSDILEAFF
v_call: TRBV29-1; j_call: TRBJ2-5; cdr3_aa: CSVLTATQYF
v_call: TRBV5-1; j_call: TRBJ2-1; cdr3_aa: CASSLQSGGGAVNEQFF
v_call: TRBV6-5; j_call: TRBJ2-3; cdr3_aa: CASSQRTVNPDTQYF